The rows below give T cell receptor beta chains drawn from one sample of a study of tumor-infiltrating lymphocytes in primary liver carcinoma. One entry per CDR3 protein, called by TCRdb with MiXCR from the multiplex PCR reads. The sample lists some 320,000 distinct CDR3 sequences, about 60% occurring once. Specimen: peripheral blood. The origin of the receptors is a man aged 40-50 years with primary liver carcinoma and hepatitis B virus infection. Each CDR3 is given with its conserved first and last residue. D genes are given only for firm matches. Part of the rows lack a size; the others show once, few, many or a class for expanded clones.

d_call	clone_size	v_call	j_call	cdr3_length	cdr3_aa	cdr3_nt
.	.	TRBV11-3	TRBJ1-6	15	CASSSWQGFGSPFHF	TGTGCCAGCAGCTCATGGCAGGGTTTTGGGTCACCCTTCCACTTT
TRBD2	.	TRBV12-3/TRBV12-4	TRBJ2-3	15	CASSRAGGGEDTQYF	TGTGCCAGCAGCCGAGCGGGAGGGGGGGAAGATACGCAGTATTTT
.	.	TRBV7-9	TRBJ1-1	14	CASSLAQAETEAFF	TGTGCCAGCAGCTTGGCCCAGGCGGAAACTGAAGCTTTCTTT
.	medium-sized	TRBV11-3	TRBJ2-1	14	CASNLGGGNGEQFF	TGTGCCAGCAACTTGGGAGGTGGGAATGGTGAGCAGTTCTTC
.	few	TRBV5-4	TRBJ2-7	13	CASTGSPSYEQYF	TGTGCCAGCACTGGCAGTCCCTCCTACGAGCAGTACTTC
TRBD1	medium-sized	TRBV11-1	TRBJ2-7	16	CASSSGPGQGSYEQYF	TGTGCCAGCAGCTCTGGTCCGGGACAGGGTTCCTACGAGCAGTACTTC
TRBD1	.	TRBV6-6	TRBJ1-2	13	CASERGQGHGYTF	TGTGCCAGCGAGAGGGGACAGGGGCATGGCTACACCTTC
.	.	TRBV7-8	TRBJ2-5	15	CASSLFGGFQETQYF	TGTGCCAGCAGCTTATTTGGGGGATTCCAAGAGACCCAGTACTTC
TRBD1	many	TRBV12-3/TRBV12-4	TRBJ2-3	14	CANRAGTGTDTQYF	TGTGCCAACCGGGCAGGGACAGGGACAGATACGCAGTATTTT
.	few	TRBV28	TRBJ2-1	17	CASSSGGALLGAKEQFF	TGTGCCAGCAGTTCAGGAGGGGCGCTGCTAGGGGCTAAAGAGCAGTTCTTC
.	.	TRBV6-6	TRBJ2-1	15	CASSYPGDAYNEQFF	TGTGCAAGCAGTTACCCAGGAGACGCGTACAATGAGCAGTTCTTC
.	.	TRBV11-2	TRBJ2-3	16	CAGITMRTDMCATQYF	TGTGCCGGCATCACGATGCGGACGGATATGTGTGCTACGCAGTATTTT